A single sample is the source of the 27 T cell receptor beta chains below, sequenced in a study of shared clonotypes between healthy human individuals (dated by TCRdb to 2020 to 2022). The method was the immunoSEQ multiplex PCR assay. The table comes from immuneACCESS by way of TCRdb, which keeps in-frame sequences with V and J called. Part of the clones is missing from these tables; in studies checked, under half for an unresolved V gene and the rest for unknown reasons. The sample contains some 1.5 million clones, approximately 96% of them found a single time. Approximately 1.1% of the sample comes from the top ten. Material for sequencing was naive CD4+ T cells sorted from blood. Explained via the paper, the cell subset or site label denotes: CD45RA+ positively selected. The receptors shown here come from a young man in good health.

The rearrangement joins TRBV14 to TRBJ2-3; a weak D match, TRBD2 (6 bases). With 5 bases removed from V and 0 bases from J, the gap between germline ends came to 18 bases. Germline CDR1 SGHDN, CDR2 FVKESK. The CDR3 runs 17 residues. The CDR3 DNA is TGTGCCAGCAGCTCCGGGACTTTCACCTCTAGCACAGATACGCAGTATTTT. This sequence encodes CASSSGTFTSSTDTQYF.

V and J are TRBV19 and TRBJ1-4; no definite D call. Germline CDR1 reads LNHDA; CDR2 reads SQIVND (reference sequence). This CDR3 comprises 17 residues. V lost 3 bases and J lost 0, with 14 bases in between. The CDR3 loop reads CASSIVGSPSTNEKLFF. The CDR3 DNA follows: TGTGCCAGTAGTATCGTGGGCAGCCCTTCAACTAATGAAAAACTGTTTTTT.

J is TRBJ1-5 and V is TRBV28, with D uncertain. The V gene lost 6 bases and the J gene lost 3 bases, with 24 bases spanning the gap. The CDR3 contains 18 residues. Germline V gene data show CDR1 as MDHEN and CDR2 as SYDVKM. In DNA form, the CDR3 reads TGTGCCAGCAGGCGCTCCGTCCGGCTTACAGATTTCAATCAGCCCCAGCATTTT. Its translation is CASRRSVRLTDFNQPQHF.

This chain uses TRBV19 with TRBJ1-2, with a weak D call TRBD1 (6 bases). Per the germline V gene, CDR1 is LNHDA and CDR2 is SQIVND (reference sequence). V was trimmed by 6 bases and J by 8 bases, leaving 28 bases between them. The CDR3 sequence is 17 residues long. CDR3 residues: CASSPYAPGVEALGYTF. DNA of the CDR3: TGTGCCAGTAGCCCCTACGCCCCAGGGGTGGAGGCCCTCGGCTACACCTTC.

The V gene is TRBV11-2, the J gene TRBJ2-1; 9 bases match TRBD2. The CDR3 totals 14 residues. Germline CDR1 and CDR2: SGHAT and FQNNGV. J gave up 7 bases and V 4 bases, and 5 bases lay outside the gene matches. CDR3 loop: CASSWAGGYNEQFF. CDR3 in DNA: TGTGCCAGCAGCTGGGCGGGAGGGTATAATGAGCAGTTCTTC.

V is TRBV7-2 and J is TRBJ2-2; TRBD1 aligns across 10 bases. V shed 5 bases, J shed 10 bases, and the junction held 4 bases outside the gene matches. The CDR3 consists of 13 residues. CDR1 and CDR2 (germline): SGHTA, FQGNSA. The CDR3 loop reads CASSRGTGEELFF. As DNA, the CDR3 is TGTGCCAGCAGCCGCGGGACAGGGGAGGAGCTGTTTTTT.

The J gene is TRBJ1-2, the V gene TRBV7-9; TRBD1 agrees at 8 bases. With 5 bases clipped from V and 5 bases from J, the junction kept 4 bases outside the gene matches. CDR1 and CDR2 from the germline V gene are SEHNR and FQNEAQ (reference sequence). The CDR3 covers 13 residues. DNA of the CDR3: TGTGCCAGCAGCCGGGGACAGGCATATGGCTACACCTTC. This gives the protein CASSRGQAYGYTF. The variable domain in full, with the rest retrieved from reference TRBV7-9 and TRBJ1-2, is DTGVSQNPRHKITKRGQNVTFRCDPISEHNRLYWYRQTLGQGPEFLTYFQNEAQLEKSRLLSDRFSAERPKGSFSTLEIQRTEQGDSAMYLCASSRGQAYGYTFGSGTRLTVV.

The V gene is TRBV2, the J gene TRBJ2-7; TRBD1 aligns across 7 bases. Germline CDR1 and CDR2: SNHLY and FYNNEI. V lost 0 bases to trimming and J lost 1 base; unmatched junction nucleotides: 3. This CDR3 has 15 amino acids. DNA of the CDR3: TGTGCCAGCAGTGAAGCTTCAGGGGGATCCTACGAGCAGTACTTC. Amino acid sequence: CASSEASGGSYEQYF.

The chain recombines TRBV27 with TRBJ2-3, with TRBD2 matching 13 bases. CDR3 size: 17 residues. V gave up 3 bases and J gave up 3 bases; unmatched junction bases: 6. In germline, CDR1 is MNHEY, CDR2 SMNVEV (reference sequence). CDR3 sequence: CASSFPGLAGETDTQYF. CDR3 in DNA: TGTGCCAGCAGTTTCCCCGGACTAGCGGGAGAGACAGATACGCAGTATTTT.

The chain has TRBV7-2 and TRBJ2-7; TRBD1 agrees at 8 bases. Germline values: CDR1 SGHTA, CDR2 FQGNSA. The CDR3 sequence is 15 residues long. V shed 4 bases, J shed 2 bases, and the junction held 7 bases outside the gene matches. CDR3 sequence reads: CASSSPGQVPYEQYF. In DNA, the CDR3 is TGTGCCAGCAGCTCACCGGGACAGGTCCCCTACGAGCAGTACTTC.

This sequence joins TRBV7-8 and TRBJ1-2; 11 bases map to TRBD1. This CDR3 is 15 amino acids long. Losses at the gene ends were 4 bases for V and 4 bases for J; bases not matched to a gene: 5. Germline V gives CDR1 SGHVS, CDR2 FQNEAQ. The CDR3 reads CASSSRTGGVYGYTF. CDR3 bases: TGTGCCAGCAGCTCCCGGACAGGGGGCGTCTATGGCTACACCTTC.

This chain links TRBV5-1 with TRBJ2-3; D is perhaps TRBD2 (5 bases). In germline, CDR1 is SGHRS, CDR2 YFSETQ. This CDR3 has 15 amino acids. Trimming cost V 0 bases and J 3 bases, with 11 bases left between them. The CDR3, as DNA: TGCGCCAGCAGCTTGGGGGGAGCGGCTACAGATACGCAGTATTTT. Its protein is CASSLGGAATDTQYF.

The CDR3 coding sequence is TGCGCCAGCAGTGAGTCGCGATCCCTGAGCACAGATACGCAGTATTTT. Translated: CASSESRSLSTDTQYF. The genes are TRBV10-1 and TRBJ2-3, with D hard to call. CDR3 size: 16 residues. Germline loops: CDR1 WNHNN, CDR2 SYGVQD (reference sequence). V gave up 0 bases and J gave up 0 bases, with 10 bases separating them.

The chain links TRBV12-5 to TRBJ1-2; TRBD1 is a possible D gene (6 bases). Per germline, CDR1 LGHNT and CDR2 FRNRAP. The V end lost 6 bases, the J end lost 6 bases, and 17 bases lay between the germline ends. There are 14 residues in the CDR3. The CDR3 DNA reads TGTGCTAGTGGGGGGACCGGGACATTCCATGGCTACACCTTC. Translated: CASGGTGTFHGYTF. Variable domain in full (rest from reference TRBV12-5 and TRBJ1-2): DARVTQTPRHKVTEMGQEVTMRCQPILGHNTVFWYRQTMMQGLELLAYFRNRAPLDDSGMPKDRFSAEMPDATLATLKIQPSEPRDSAVYFCASGGTGTFHGYTFGSGTRLTVV.

This chain links TRBV5-1 with TRBJ1-1, with D unclear. Germline V CDR1 and CDR2: SGHRS, YFSETQ. The germline V and J ends were trimmed by 0 bases and 3 bases, with 12 bases remaining between them. This CDR3 spans 15 amino acids. Here the CDR3 DNA reads TGCGCCAGCAGCTTGGCCGTTGGTCCTTACACTGAAGCTTTCTTT. This encodes CASSLAVGPYTEAFF. Supplemented by reference TRBV5-1 and TRBJ1-1, the full variable domain reads KAGVTQTPRYLIKTRGQQVTLSCSPISGHRSVSWYQQTPGQGLQFLFEYFSETQRNKGNFPGRFSGRQFSNSRSEMNVSTLELGDSALYLCASSLAVGPYTEAFFGQGTRLTVV.

On this clone: Distinct nucleotide sequences in the sample also encode this CDR3. This chain uses TRBV28 with TRBJ1-1; the D is unclear. CDR1 MDHEN and CDR2 SYDVKM come from the germline V gene. The CDR3 contains 12 residues. With 4 bases removed from V and 1 base from J, the gap between germline ends came to 4 bases. CDR3 region: CASSSGNTEAFF. The CDR3 DNA follows: TGTGCCAGCAGTTCCGGGAACACTGAAGCTTTCTTT.

On this clone itself: A read error may produce the germline difference seen at one junction end. V is TRBV7-7 and J is TRBJ1-4, with D unclear. CDR1 SSHAT and CDR2 FNYEAQ come from the germline V gene (reference sequence). The CDR3 has 13 residues. The chain's CDR3 is CASSLTINEKLFF. The CDR3 nucleotides read TGTGCTAGCAGCTTGACCATTAATGAGAAACTGTTTTTT.

This chain connects TRBV5-4 to TRBJ1-2; D possibly corresponds to TRBD1 (6 bases). The germline V gene encodes CDR1 SGHNT and CDR2 YYREEE (reference sequence). This CDR3 has 14 amino acids. The V end lost 2 bases, the J end lost 4 bases, and 12 bases lay between the germline ends. The CDR3 DNA is TGTGCCAGCAGCTTTGGACAGCCTCGCTATGGCTACACCTTC. This gives the protein CASSFGQPRYGYTF.

This chain joins TRBV28 and TRBJ1-5; no definite D call. Trimming took 8 bases from V and 9 from J, leaving 20 bases between them. Germline V gene lookup returns CDR1 MDHEN and CDR2 SYDVKM. CDR3 length equals 14 residues. The CDR3 nucleotides are TGTGCCAGCTGGAGGGTACAGTCTCCAGGGCCCCAGCATTTT. This gives the protein CASWRVQSPGPQHF.

The CDR3 DNA follows: TGCAGCGCTGCTCCGGGACAGACAACAGATACGCAGTATTTT. Its protein product is CSAAPGQTTDTQYF. The V gene is TRBV29-1, the J gene TRBJ2-3, with TRBD1 matching 7 bases. Germline CDR1 reads SQVTM; CDR2 reads ANQGSEA. The V gene end was trimmed by 7 bases and the J gene end by 3 bases; junction bases not matched to a gene: 10. The CDR3 runs to 14 residues.

This clone was seen just once. This chain links TRBV7-8 with TRBJ1-3, with unresolved D. Germline values: CDR1 SGHVS, CDR2 FQNEAQ. CDR3 size: 15 residues. The germline V and J ends were trimmed by 1 base and 0 bases, with 7 bases remaining between them. CDR3: CASSLEESSGNTIYF. CDR3 coding DNA: TGTGCCAGCAGCTTAGAGGAGAGCTCTGGAAACACCATATATTTT. The complete variable domain, with remaining parts taken from reference TRBV7-8 and TRBJ1-3, reads GAGVSQSPRYKVAKRGQDVALRCDPISGHVSLFWYQQALGQGPEFLTYFQNEAQLDKSGLPSDRFFAERPEGSVSTLKIQRTQQEDSAVYLCASSLEESSGNTIYFGEGSWLTVV.

The gene calls are TRBV18 and TRBJ2-7, with 8 bases identical to TRBD1. Germline V gene data show CDR1 as KGHSH and CDR2 as LQKENI. There are 14 residues in the CDR3. Trimming at V came to 6 bases and at J to 2 bases, leaving 6 bases not matched to a gene. CDR3 sequence reads: CASSYGQGAYEQYF. CDR3 coding DNA: TGTGCCAGCTCTTACGGACAGGGAGCCTACGAGCAGTACTTC.

This clone appeared a single time. CDR3 sequence: CASRWVRTERPAYNEQFF. The CDR3 nucleotides read TGCGCCAGCAGGTGGGTAAGAACAGAAAGGCCTGCCTACAATGAGCAGTTCTTC. The chain links TRBV5-1 to TRBJ2-1; D not resolved. The CDR3 length is 18 residues. Germline V CDR1 and CDR2: SGHRS, YFSETQ. Trimming pared 5 bases from V and 2 bases from J, leaving 23 bases between.

The sample holds one count of this clone. The J gene is TRBJ2-1, the V gene TRBV4-3; possible D gene TRBD2, 5 bases. V lost 2 bases and J 0 bases, leaving 14 bases between the germline ends. Germline-derived CDR1 and CDR2 are LGHNA and YSLEER. The CDR3 is 17 amino acids. The CDR3 region is CASSQLDSSSSYNEQFF. Here the CDR3 DNA reads TGCGCCAGCAGCCAATTGGACTCCTCGAGCTCCTACAATGAGCAGTTCTTC.

The chain carries TRBV29-1 and TRBJ2-7; D is possibly TRBD1 (6 bases). Germline CDR1 SQVTM, CDR2 ANQGSEA. The CDR3 is 12 amino acids. V lost 3 bases and J lost 4, with 10 bases in between. The CDR3 nucleotides read TGCAGCGTTGAGACCAGGGGTTACGAGCAGTACTTC. Translating gives CSVETRGYEQYF.

The V call is TRBV7-2, the J call TRBJ2-5; tentative D call: TRBD1 (6 bases). CDR3 size: 13 residues. Germline values: CDR1 SGHTA, CDR2 FQGNSA. The ends were cut back, 4 bases at V and 5 bases at J, with 11 bases in the middle. DNA of the CDR3: TGTGCCAGCAGCTCAACAGGGTTGGAGACCCAGTACTTC. Amino acid sequence: CASSSTGLETQYF.

The chain links TRBV7-8 to TRBJ1-2, with 9 bases matching TRBD1. The CDR3 extends over 15 amino acids. Trimming at V came to 5 bases and at J to 2 bases, leaving 6 bases not matched to a gene. Germline CDR1 reads SGHVS; CDR2 reads FQNEAQ. Here the CDR3 DNA reads TGTGCCAGCAGCCAAAGGACAGGGGCAAACTATGGCTACACCTTC. Translated: CASSQRTGANYGYTF.